The present T cell receptor (beta chain) was sequenced within a study of CD8 T cells in Susac syndrome. Study details: Patients with Susac syndrome had blood drawn and were at that point therapy-naive, on corticosteroids, or on intravenous immunoglobulin alone.

RNA amounts of about 0.5 to 1 ug underwent reverse transcription with random hexamers. TCRdb reanalysed the immunoSEQ multiplex PCR reads using MiXCR and keeps one entry per CDR3 protein. The table has about 140,000 distinct CDR3 sequences, over 90% seen once. Per germline, CDR1 SNHLY and CDR2 FYNNEI. Trimming removed 2 bases at V and 7 bases at J, with 5 bases between. The CDR3 totals 11 residues. The TCR comes from a human donor with Susac syndrome. The V and J genes are TRBV2 and TRBJ1-2; possible D gene TRBD1, 5 bases. Sequencing input: CD4+ T cells from PBMCs. CDR3 region: CASSERGGYTF. CDR3 nucleotides: TGTGCCAGCAGTGAAAGGGGTGGCTACACCTTC.